This TCR beta chain appears in the sequencing data of a study of T-cell reconstitution after alpha-beta-depleted transplantation in children. Findings and limits, study-wide: Two months or so post-transplant, alpha-beta T cells reportedly derived from several hundred expanded graft clones. TCRbeta diversity was high at day 60 in some patients (a result of surviving recipient T cells and thymic progenitors).

In this sample, this clonotype turned up many times. No antigen is known for it. Researchers prepared the TCRbeta library using unique molecular identifiers, the study reports. TCRdb ran MiXCR on the PCR reads and lists one entry per CDR3 protein. This table has roughly 570,000 distinct CDR3 sequences, 20% to 30% appearing once. This CDR3 comprises 13 residues. V lost 4 bases and J 0 bases, leaving 7 bases between the germline ends. Germline loops: CDR1 SGHRS, CDR2 YFSETQ. The J gene is TRBJ1-1, the V gene TRBV5-1; unclear D gene. The sample here was PBMCs, taken before TCRalphabeta/CD19-depleted stem cell transplant. This clonotype originated in a boy in the first two years of life with Wiskott-Aldrich syndrome, due to receive a stem cell transplant. CDR3 DNA sequence: TGCGCCAGCAGCCGGGAGGTGAACACTGAAGCTTTCTTT. Protein: CASSREVNTEAFF. Combining the CDR3 with reference TRBV5-1 and TRBJ1-1 gives the whole variable domain KAGVTQTPRYLIKTRGQQVTLSCSPISGHRSVSWYQQTPGQGLQFLFEYFSETQRNKGNFPGRFSGRQFSNSRSEMNVSTLELGDSALYLCASSREVNTEAFFGQGTRLTVV.